This T cell receptor beta chain appears in the sequencing data of a study of OX40 agonist ivuxolimab in advanced cancers. Trimming cost V 1 base and J 6 bases, with 15 bases left between them. The CDR3 runs to 15 residues. CDR1 and CDR2 (germline): SGHTA, FQGNSA. TCRdb's copy holds only in-frame clones and misses some; the assay was immunoSEQ multiplex PCR. The table includes more than 70,000 clones, 80% to 90% detected once. This TCR derives from an adult with an advanced solid tumor such as melanoma, head and neck, liver or kidney cancer. This material consisted of CD4+ or CD8+ T cells sorted from blood, taken in a trial of the OX40 agonist ivuxolimab. The chain has TRBV7-2 and TRBJ2-5; a possible D gene is TRBD1 (6 bases). The CDR3 here is CASSLVLGASKTQYF. The CDR3 region has the DNA TGTGCCAGCAGCTTAGTTTTGGGGGCAAGTAAGACCCAGTACTTC.